This TCR beta chain was captured in a study of spatial heterogeneity in lung cancer. Notes on the study in general: For expanded intratumoral alpha and beta TCRs, counts tracked tumor mutation counts.

Germline CDR1 SGDLS, CDR2 YYNGEE. The CDR3 runs 17 residues. V was cut by 3 bases and J by 3 bases, with 21 bases left in between. Time point here: sample taken at primary tumor resection. The 65 or so donors had untreated early-stage non-small cell lung cancer. Relative to its sample, this clonotype is medium-sized (0.01 to 0.1%). Its cognate antigen is unknown. A library made for alpha chains picked up this beta chain off target, so its size means little. One entry per CDR3 protein, called by TCRdb with MiXCR from the 5' RACE reads. The sample lists 4,500 to 6,500 distinct CDR3 sequences; around 6.8% were seen once.

The TCR originated in a female donor with early-stage non-small cell lung cancer. The genes are TRBV9 and TRBJ1-2; D not resolved. The material was lung tumor tissue, obtained at surgery. CDR3 nucleotides: TGTGCCAGCAGCGCCTCTGGTCTTGGGTACTCCGACTATGGCTACACCTTC. It codes for CASSASGLGYSDYGYTF. The full variable domain, its missing parts supplied by reference TRBV9 and TRBJ1-2, is DSGVTQTPKHLITATGQRVTLRCSPRSGDLSVYWYQQSLDQGLQFLIQYYNGEERAKGNILERFSAQQFPDLHSELNLSSLELGDSALYFCASSASGLGYSDYGYTFGSGTRLTVV.